This T cell receptor (beta chain) was observed in a study of blood T cell repertoires in COVID-19. Overall study: Whether acute or convalescent, the COVID-19 samples came from the United States, Italy and Spain. Sources were T cells, B-cell-depleted T cells, or PBMCs; the material itself was cDNA or gDNA.

In the source study's methods: Amplifying reference gene primers gave estimates of nucleated cell counts. Using immunoSEQ multiplex PCR, the repertoire was profiled, and TCRdb retains in-frame clones only, with some absent. V, J and clone size reflect that table, while D and trimming were determined from the DNA. This sample carries hundreds of thousands of clones, about 90% of them seen once, and the ten largest clones take roughly 1.4%. The CDR3 is 13 amino acids. Trimming took 6 bases from V and 0 from J, leaving 8 bases between them. CDR1 is MNHEY and CDR2 is SMNVEV in the germline V gene (reference sequence).

The sequenced material came from peripheral blood. The V and J genes are TRBV27 and TRBJ1-1; D may be TRBD1 (6 bases). This TCR came from an elderly man with acute or convalescent COVID-19. DNA of the CDR3: TGTGCCAGCAGCGGACAGTTGAACACTGAAGCTTTCTTT. It is translated as CASSGQLNTEAFF.